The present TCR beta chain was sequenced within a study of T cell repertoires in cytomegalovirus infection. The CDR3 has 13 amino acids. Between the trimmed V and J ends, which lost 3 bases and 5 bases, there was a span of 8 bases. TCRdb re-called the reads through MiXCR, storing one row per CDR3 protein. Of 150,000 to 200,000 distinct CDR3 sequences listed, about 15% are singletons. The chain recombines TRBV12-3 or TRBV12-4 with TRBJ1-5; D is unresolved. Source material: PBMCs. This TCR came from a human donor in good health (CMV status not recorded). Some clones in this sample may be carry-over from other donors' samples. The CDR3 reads CASSFSRDQPQHF. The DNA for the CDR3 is TGTGCCAGCAGTTTCTCGAGAGATCAGCCCCAGCATTTT.